This TCR beta chain comes out of a study of neurological immune-mediated disorders. TCRdb itself ran the 5' RACE reads through MiXCR, one entry per CDR3 protein. The profile shows approximately 52,000 distinct CDR3 sequences, about 3.5% of them singletons. This CDR3 is 14 amino acids long. Between the trimmed V and J ends, which lost 1 base and 10 bases, there was a span of 16 bases. In germline, CDR1 is SGHDN, CDR2 FVKESK. This clonotype was detected many times. The sequenced material came from PBMCs. The chain uses TRBV14 and TRBJ1-1; D gene uncertain. This TCR came from a man between 40 and 49 years old with multiple sclerosis. CDR3 DNA sequence: TGTGCCAGCAGCCAAGGGCTGGTCGAAACGGTAGCTTTCTTT. Protein product: CASSQGLVETVAFF.